The sequence of this T cell receptor beta chain was determined in a study of T cell changes during pregnancy in multiple sclerosis (dated by TCRdb to the late 2010s). Regarding the complete study: The study looked at changes in the T cell repertoire across pregnancy in women with multiple sclerosis.

Remarks on this clone: Its antigen specificity is not known. No much larger clonotype is one base removed from it; base qualities were not supplied.

Preparation of the library involved the immunoSEQ multiplex PCR assay. The immuneACCESS repertoire file appears here via TCRdb, limited to in-frame rearrangements. These files lack a portion of the clones; in checked studies, under half of the deficit traces to unresolved V genes, and the cause of the others is not known. The table for this sample lists 40,000 to 50,000 clones; roughly 89% of them were counted only once. The ten top clones hold about 1.2% of the sample. The junction shows trimming of 3 bases on V and 4 bases on J, plus 18 bases between the germline ends. In the germline V gene (reference sequence), CDR1 corresponds to LNHDA and CDR2 to SQIVND. The cysteine opens and the phenylalanine closes a CDR3 of 16 amino acids. Left in the record is the CDR3 DNA by itself, 48 bases read in frame from the first base.

The chain is encoded by TRBV19 joined to TRBJ1-1, with the identity of the D gene unclear. The sample in question was CD4+ T cells from peripheral blood mononuclear cells, obtained in the first trimester of pregnancy. The receptor was derived from a female donor with multiple sclerosis, enrolled in a pregnancy study. This receptor carries the CDR3 CASSIGWTSGSTEAFF. The nucleotide sequence is given as TGTGCCAGTAGTATCGGTTGGACCTCCGGGAGCACTGAAGCTTTCTTT.